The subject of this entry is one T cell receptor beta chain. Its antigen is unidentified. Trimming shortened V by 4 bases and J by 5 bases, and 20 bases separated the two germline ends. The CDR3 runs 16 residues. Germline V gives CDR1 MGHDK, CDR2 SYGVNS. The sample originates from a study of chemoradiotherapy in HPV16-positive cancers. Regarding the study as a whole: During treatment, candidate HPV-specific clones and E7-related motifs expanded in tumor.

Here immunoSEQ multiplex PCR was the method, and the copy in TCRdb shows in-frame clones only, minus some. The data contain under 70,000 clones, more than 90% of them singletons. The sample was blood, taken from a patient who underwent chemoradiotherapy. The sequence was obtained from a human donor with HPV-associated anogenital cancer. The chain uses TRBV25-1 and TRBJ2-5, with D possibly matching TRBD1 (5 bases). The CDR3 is CASSGSNSGAGETQYF. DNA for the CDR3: TGTGCCAGCAGTGGCTCGAACAGTGGGGCAGGGGAGACCCAGTACTTC.